This entry features one T cell receptor (beta chain) sequence. Trimming shortened V by 5 bases and J by 3 bases, and 11 bases separated the two germline ends. This CDR3 comprises 13 residues. Germline V gene lookup returns CDR1 WNHNN and CDR2 SYGVQD (reference sequence). This record belongs to a study of blood T cell repertoires in COVID-19. As for the study in general: Sources were T cells, B-cell-depleted T cells, or PBMCs; the material itself was cDNA or gDNA.

Recruited during active infection, patients (from Seattle) were subsequently followed longitudinally. Source study methods: Scientists estimated how many nucleated cells there were by amplifying reference gene primers. Some clones are missing from TCRdb's copy, which holds only in-frame ones; the method was immunoSEQ multiplex PCR. V, J and clone size derive from that table, while D and trimming were established from the DNA sequence. The table records 250,000 to 400,000 clones, roughly 90% of them present only once. The source is a woman aged 25 to 45 with COVID-19, enrolled during active disease. Sequenced sample: peripheral blood. The chain joins TRBV10-1 to TRBJ2-7; D might be TRBD2 (6 bases). The CDR3 loop reads CASSSGPLYEQYF. CDR3 in DNA: TGCGCCAGCAGTAGCGGGCCACTCTACGAGCAGTACTTC.